This T cell receptor (beta chain) was recovered during a study of cytomegalovirus exposure and HLA in healthy donors. This clone has just a few counts. Measured with immunoSEQ multiplex PCR; TCRdb has only the in-frame clones, and not every one. The sample has under 150,000 clones; about 86% are singletons. The trim removed 5 bases at V and 9 bases at J, leaving 16 bases unmatched. The CDR3 totals 17 residues. Germline V lookup: CDR1 SGHVS, CDR2 FNYEAQ. The source of this sequence is a man aged 18 to 35 in good health and CMV-seronegative. The sequencing input was PBMCs. This rearrangement joins TRBV7-6 to TRBJ1-6; 7 nucleotides match TRBD1. CDR3 in amino acids: CASSRNWRQGSGSPLHF. Here the CDR3 DNA reads TGTGCCAGCAGCCGAAACTGGCGACAGGGTAGCGGTTCACCCCTCCACTTT.